The TCR beta chain under discussion was sequenced for a study of blood T cell repertoires in COVID-19. Background on the study: The United States, Italy and Spain provided the acute and convalescent COVID-19 samples. T cells, B-cell-depleted T cells, or PBMCs provided the cDNA or gDNA that served as material.

Authors' data handling: Reference gene primer amplification gave estimated nucleated cell counts. Sequenced by immunoSEQ multiplex PCR; TCRdb stores in-frame clones only, minus some. V and J calls and clone size are those listed in that table; D and trimming were worked out from the DNA. This table holds about 190,000 clones, 90% found once. Sequenced: peripheral blood. The sequence was obtained from a man aged 50 to 59 with acute or convalescent COVID-19.

CDR3 sequence (DNA): TGTGCCAGCAGCCCTCGGACAGCCCCTCGTCCTGGCTACACCTTC. Residues: CASSPRTAPRPGYTF. The gene calls are TRBV11-3 and TRBJ1-2; perhaps TRBD1 as D (6 bases). The CDR3 is 15 residues long. Trimming took 5 bases from V and 7 from J, leaving 20 bases between them. Germline V gene sequence: CDR1 SGHNT, CDR2 YENEEA.